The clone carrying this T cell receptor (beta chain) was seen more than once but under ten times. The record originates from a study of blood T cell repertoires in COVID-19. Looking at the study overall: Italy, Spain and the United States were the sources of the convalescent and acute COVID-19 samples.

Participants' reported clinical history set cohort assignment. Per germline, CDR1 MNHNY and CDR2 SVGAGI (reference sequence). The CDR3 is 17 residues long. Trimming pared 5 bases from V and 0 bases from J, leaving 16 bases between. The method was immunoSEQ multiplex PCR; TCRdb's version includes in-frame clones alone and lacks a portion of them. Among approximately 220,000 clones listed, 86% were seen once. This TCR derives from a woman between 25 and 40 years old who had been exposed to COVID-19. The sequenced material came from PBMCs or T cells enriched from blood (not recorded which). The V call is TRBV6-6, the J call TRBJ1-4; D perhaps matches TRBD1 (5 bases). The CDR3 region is CASSPWGRSSTNEKLFF. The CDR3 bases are TGTGCCAGCAGTCCCTGGGGCAGAAGTTCAACTAATGAAAAACTGTTTTTT.